This T cell receptor beta chain was sequenced in a study of type 1 regulatory T cells (dated by TCRdb to the early 2020s). A note on the overall study: The study characterized an in vitro protocol that generated a Tr1-enriched, alloantigen-specific CD4 T cell product named T-allo10. T-allo10 was being tested clinically in patients with hematological malignancies who were undergoing allogeneic hematopoietic stem cell transplantation.

Notes on this clonotype: No antigen is known for it. The input lacks base qualities; no much larger clone sits a single base away.

Based on the germline V gene (reference sequence), the CDR1 and CDR2 sequences are LGHDT and YNNKEL. The V end gives up 0 bases and the J end 1 base, leaving 4 bases in the junction not matched to a gene. Including the terminal cysteine and phenylalanine, the CDR3 comprises 16 residues. Solely the CDR3 DNA is kept, with 48 bases framed from the first base. Sequenced on an Illumina MiSeq. TCRdb itself trimmed the public reads at Q25 with fastp, ran MiXCR and retained productive beta chains. Each entry merges the rows of one CDR3 protein and shows their most common DNA and genes. For this sample there are 60,000 to 70,000 distinct CDR3 sequences; 63% appear just once. The top ten hold 6.5% to 8.5% of the sample. According to the description, T-allo10 cells that came from the donor were anergic, were specific for host alloantigens, and could carry out alloantigen-specific suppression.

The sample was cultured T cells, either the whole culture or a sorted T cell fraction (not recorded which). In light of the paper, this sample's cell subset or site label describes: Tr1-enriched cell product generated in vitro against host alloantigens. The chain is encoded by TRBV3-1 joined to TRBJ2-3; 7 central nucleotides agree with TRBD1. The source of this sequence is a human donor in good health. The CDR3 in this case is CASSQDRGTGTDTQYF. The sequenced DNA: TGTGCCAGCAGCCAAGATAGGGGGACAGGCACAGATACGCAGTATTTT.